This TCR beta chain was profiled in a study of blood T cell repertoires in COVID-19. The protocol was immunoSEQ multiplex PCR, while the TCRdb copy is restricted to in-frame clones and leaves out a portion. Seen here are fewer than 350,000 clones, around 90% observed once, and the top ten hold about 1.7%. This clone was seen once. This receptor was identified in a middle-aged woman who had recovered from COVID-19. Input material: PBMCs or T cells enriched from blood (not recorded which).

The CDR3 protein is CASSLRGVNTEAFF. In DNA, the CDR3 is TGTGCCAGCAGCCTTCGGGGGGTGAACACTGAAGCTTTCTTT. The rearrangement joins TRBV3-1 (or the pseudogene TRBV3-2) to TRBJ1-1, with TRBD1 as a possible D gene (5 bases). Germline V gene sequence: CDR1 LGHDT, CDR2 YNNKEL (reference sequence). The ends were cut back, 4 bases at V and 0 bases at J, with 9 bases in the middle. The CDR3 has 14 amino acids.